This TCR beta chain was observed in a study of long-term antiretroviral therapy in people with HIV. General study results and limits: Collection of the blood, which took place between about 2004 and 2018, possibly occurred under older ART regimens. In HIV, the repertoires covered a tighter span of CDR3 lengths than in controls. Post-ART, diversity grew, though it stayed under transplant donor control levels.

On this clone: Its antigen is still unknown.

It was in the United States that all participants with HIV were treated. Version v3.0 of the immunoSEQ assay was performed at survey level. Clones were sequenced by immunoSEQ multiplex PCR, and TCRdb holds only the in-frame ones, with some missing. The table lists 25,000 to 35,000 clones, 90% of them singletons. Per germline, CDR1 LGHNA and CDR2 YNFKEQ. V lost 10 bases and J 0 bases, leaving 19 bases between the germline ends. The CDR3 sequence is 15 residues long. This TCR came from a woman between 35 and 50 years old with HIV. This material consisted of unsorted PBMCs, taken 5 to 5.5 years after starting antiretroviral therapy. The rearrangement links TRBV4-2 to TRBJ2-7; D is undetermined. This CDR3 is CATKSDLMGSYEQYF. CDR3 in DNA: TGTGCCACCAAGTCCGACCTCATGGGCTCCTACGAGCAGTACTTC.